This is a list of T cell receptor beta chains from one sample in a study of shared clonotypes between healthy human individuals. Sequencing was performed with immunoSEQ multiplex PCR; in TCRdb, only in-frame clones are kept and a portion is missing. The repertoire holds about 1.5 million clones, with about 98% as singletons. The sample consisted of naive CD4+ T cells sorted from blood. The receptors shown here come from a man aged 30-40 years in good health. Both conserved end residues are part of each CDR3. The D gene is left open where the match is weak. Part of the rows lack a size; the others show once, few, many or a class for expanded clones.

cdr3_aa	cdr3_nt	clone_size	v_call	j_call	d_call
CASSQDRYRGLAGGSSYEQYF	TGCGCCAGCAGCCAAGATCGGTATCGGGGGCTAGCGGGAGGAAGCTCCTACGAGCAGTACTTC	once	TRBV4-3	TRBJ2-7	TRBD2
CAWSVGTGGNEQFF	TGTGCCTGGAGTGTTGGGACAGGGGGCAATGAGCAGTTCTTC	-	TRBV30	TRBJ2-1	TRBD1
CASRRDRTTEAFF	TGTGCCAGCAGACGGGACAGGACAACTGAAGCTTTCTTT	-	TRBV11-2	TRBJ1-1	TRBD1
CASSGSSRPQNTGELFF	TGCGCCAGCAGCGGCTCTTCGCGGCCACAGAACACCGGGGAGCTGTTTTTT	-	TRBV5-1	TRBJ2-2	-
CASRPPGQGHEQYF	TGTGCCAGTAGACCTCCGGGACAGGGACACGAGCAGTACTTC	-	TRBV19	TRBJ2-7	TRBD1
CASSLRTGAYEQYF	TGCGCCAGCAGCCTTCGGACAGGGGCCTACGAGCAGTACTTC	-	TRBV4-1	TRBJ2-7	TRBD1
CASSPPGPQVDIQYF	TGTGCCAGCAGCCCGCCTGGACCTCAGGTAGACATTCAGTACTTC	once	TRBV5-6	TRBJ2-4	-
CASSLVTGSSYEQYF	TGCGCCAGCAGCTTGGTAACAGGGAGCTCCTACGAGCAGTACTTC	-	TRBV5-1	TRBJ2-7	-
CASSWGRAGNEQFF	TGTGCCAGCAGCTGGGGAAGGGCGGGGAATGAGCAGTTCTTC	-	TRBV27	TRBJ2-1	-
CASSSQGIGELFF	TGCGCCAGCAGCTCTCAAGGAATCGGGGAGCTGTTTTTT	-	TRBV5-1	TRBJ2-2	-
CASSVAGHRGWTEAFF	TGTGCCAGCAGCGTAGCTGGGCACAGGGGATGGACTGAAGCTTTCTTT	-	TRBV9	TRBJ1-1	TRBD1
CASSLGDRGGNEQYF	TGTGCCAGCAGCCTCGGGGACAGGGGAGGTAACGAGCAGTACTTC	-	TRBV28	TRBJ2-7	TRBD1
CASSLGTGGVQETQYF	TGCGCCAGCAGCTTGGGTACAGGGGGGGTCCAAGAGACCCAGTACTTC	-	TRBV5-1	TRBJ2-5	-
CASSLQGAGNEKLFF	TGTGCCAGCAGTTTACAGGGGGCGGGTAATGAAAAACTGTTTTTT	once	TRBV28	TRBJ1-4	TRBD1
CASSMEHTGTDTQYF	TGTGCCAGTAGTATGGAACACACGGGCACAGATACGCAGTATTTT	once	TRBV19	TRBJ2-3	-
CASSHSGRPYNEQFF	TGTGCCAGCAGTCACAGCGGGAGACCCTACAATGAGCAGTTCTTC	-	TRBV6-5	TRBJ2-1	TRBD2
CASSPGPRATNEKLFF	TGTGCCAGCTCACCCGGACCTCGCGCAACTAATGAAAAACTGTTTTTT	-	TRBV18	TRBJ1-4	-
CASSPNGQGIDEQYF	TGTGCCAGCAGCCCGAATGGACAGGGGATCGACGAGCAGTACTTC	-	TRBV6-4	TRBJ2-7	TRBD1
CASSLAGLATKNIQYF	TGTGCCAGCAGCTTAGCGGGACTAGCGACCAAAAACATTCAGTACTTC	-	TRBV7-9	TRBJ2-4	TRBD2
CATSRAGGQQGTYGYTF	TGTGCCACCAGCAGAGCCGGAGGACAGCAGGGTACCTATGGCTACACCTTC	few	TRBV15	TRBJ1-2	-
CASSKRPGELFF	TGTGCCAGCAGCAAGAGGCCCGGGGAGCTGTTTTTT	-	TRBV11-2	TRBJ2-2	-
CASSATSSTDTQYF	TGCGCCAGCAGCGCGACGTCTAGCACAGATACGCAGTATTTT	-	TRBV10-1	TRBJ2-3	-
CAISELNNEQFF	TGTGCCATCAGTGAACTGAACAATGAGCAGTTCTTC	-	TRBV10-3	TRBJ2-1	-
CASRRDGLYNQPQHF	TGCGCCAGCAGACGGGACGGACTTTACAATCAGCCCCAGCATTTT	-	TRBV10-2	TRBJ1-5	-
CASNPPGSVDTEAFF	TGTGCCAGCAACCCCCCCGGGTCCGTGGACACTGAAGCTTTCTTT	-	TRBV5-5	TRBJ1-1	-
CASSLNIGTYGYTF	TGTGCCAGCAGCTTAAATATAGGGACCTATGGCTACACCTTC	once	TRBV7-6	TRBJ1-2	-
CASSPPGTGPDF	TGTGCCAGCTCACCACCGGGGACAGGGCCGGACTTC	-	TRBV18	TRBJ2-4	TRBD1
CASSLRSSAGVSSQDTQYF	TGTGCCAGCAGCTTAAGAAGCTCCGCGGGAGTCTCATCACAGGATACGCAGTATTTT	-	TRBV7-2	TRBJ2-3	TRBD2
CASSLSGGGQETQYF	TGTGCCAGCAGCCTTAGCGGGGGTGGGCAAGAGACCCAGTACTTC	-	TRBV7-9	TRBJ2-5	TRBD2
CASSPRTSGWVLLSYNEQFF	TGTGCCAGCTCACCGAGGACTAGCGGGTGGGTCCTTTTATCCTACAATGAGCAGTTCTTC	once	TRBV18	TRBJ2-1	TRBD2
CASSKGHRGTGSAGELFF	TGTGCTAGCAGCAAAGGGCACCGTGGGACAGGGAGCGCCGGGGAGCTGTTTTTT	-	TRBV7-7	TRBJ2-2	TRBD1
CASRPGLAGVDTQYF	TGTGCCAGCAGGCCGGGACTAGCGGGAGTGGATACGCAGTATTTT	once	TRBV6-5	TRBJ2-3	TRBD2
CASSQPTGTDYGYTF	TGTGCCAGCAGCCAACCGACAGGGACCGACTATGGCTACACCTTC	-	TRBV4-2	TRBJ1-2	TRBD1